This T cell receptor beta chain was identified in a study of T-cell reconstitution after alpha-beta-depleted transplantation in children. This clonotype was found many times. TCRbeta library construction was performed incorporating unique molecular identifiers. From the PCR reads, TCRdb called clonotypes with MiXCR, one entry per CDR3 protein. The repertoire holds a few hundred thousand distinct CDR3 sequences, with less than 15% as singletons. There are 18 residues in the CDR3. V was clipped by 1 base and J by 0 bases; unmatched bases: 8. This chain joins TRBV12-3 or TRBV12-4 and TRBJ1-5; 8 bases line up with TRBD1. This TCR was recovered from a human donor who donated a stem cell graft to a child with Fanconi anemia. Sequences were derived from PBMCs, sampled from the stem cell graft. The CDR3 spells CASSLGTGNPFSNQPQHF. In DNA, the CDR3 is TGTGCCAGCAGTTTAGGGACAGGGAATCCCTTTAGCAATCAGCCCCAGCATTTT.